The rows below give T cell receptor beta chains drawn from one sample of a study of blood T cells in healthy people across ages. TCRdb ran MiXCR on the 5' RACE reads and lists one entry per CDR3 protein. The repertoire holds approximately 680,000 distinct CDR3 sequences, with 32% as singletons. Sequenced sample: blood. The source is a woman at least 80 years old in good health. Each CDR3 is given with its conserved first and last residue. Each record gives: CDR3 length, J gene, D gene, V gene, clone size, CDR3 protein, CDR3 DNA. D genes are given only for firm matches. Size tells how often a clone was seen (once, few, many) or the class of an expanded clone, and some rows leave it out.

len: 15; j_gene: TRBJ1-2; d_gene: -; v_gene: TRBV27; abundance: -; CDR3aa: CASTPIPGGRHGYTF; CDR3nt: TGTGCCAGCACCCCAATCCCGGGGGGACGCCATGGCTACACCTTC
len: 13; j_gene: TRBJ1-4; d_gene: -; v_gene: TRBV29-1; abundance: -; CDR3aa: CGVEAEGGEKRFF; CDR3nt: TGCGGCGTTGAGGCCGAGGGGGGAGAAAAACGGTTTTTT
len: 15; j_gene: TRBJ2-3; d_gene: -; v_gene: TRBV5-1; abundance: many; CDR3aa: CASSLLLQGTDTQYF; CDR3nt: TGCGCCAGCAGCTTGTTGTTACAGGGCACAGATACGCAGTATTTT
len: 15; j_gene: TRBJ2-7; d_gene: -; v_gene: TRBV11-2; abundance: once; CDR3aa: CASSLGGSNYNEQYF; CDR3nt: TGTGCCAGCAGCTTAGGGGGGAGTAACTACAATGAGCAGTACTTC
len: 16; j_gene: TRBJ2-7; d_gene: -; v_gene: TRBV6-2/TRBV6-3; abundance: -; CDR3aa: CASSHPWGLDSYEQYF; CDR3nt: TGTGCCAGCAGTCACCCTTGGGGACTCGACTCCTACGAGCAGTACTTC
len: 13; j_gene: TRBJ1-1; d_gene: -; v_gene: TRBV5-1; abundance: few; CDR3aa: CASSLYRRTEAFF; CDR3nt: TGCGCCAGCAGCTTGTACAGGCGCACTGAAGCTTTCTTT
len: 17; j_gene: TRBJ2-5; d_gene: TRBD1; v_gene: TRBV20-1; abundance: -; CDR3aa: CSARLIDRDRGQETQYF; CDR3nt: TGCAGTGCCCGATTAATAGACCGGGACAGGGGCCAAGAGACCCAGTACTTC
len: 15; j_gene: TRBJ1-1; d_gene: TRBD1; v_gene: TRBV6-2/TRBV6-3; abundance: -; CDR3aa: CASSYGTVEHTEAFF; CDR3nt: TGTGCCAGCAGTTACGGGACAGTCGAACACACTGAAGCTTTCTTT
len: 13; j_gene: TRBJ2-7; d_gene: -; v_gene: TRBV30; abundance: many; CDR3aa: CAWSDSLPYEQYF; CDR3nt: TGTGCCTGGAGTGATAGCCTACCCTACGAGCAGTACTTC
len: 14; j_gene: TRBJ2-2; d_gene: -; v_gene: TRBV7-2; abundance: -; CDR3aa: CASSLGLTTGELFF; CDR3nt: TGTGCCAGCAGCTTAGGACTAACCACCGGGGAGCTGTTTTTT
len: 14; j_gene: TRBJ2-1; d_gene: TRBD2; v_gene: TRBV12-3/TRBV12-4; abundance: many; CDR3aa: CASSPFGGANEQFF; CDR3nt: TGTGCCAGCAGTCCATTCGGGGGGGCGAATGAGCAGTTCTTC
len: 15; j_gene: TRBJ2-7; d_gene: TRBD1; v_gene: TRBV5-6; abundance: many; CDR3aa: CASSYGTGDPYEQYF; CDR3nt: TGTGCCAGCAGCTACGGGACAGGGGACCCCTACGAGCAGTACTTC
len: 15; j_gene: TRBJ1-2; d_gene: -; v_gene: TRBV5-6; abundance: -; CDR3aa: CASSFYGRGTYGYTF; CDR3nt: TGTGCCAGCAGCTTTTATGGCAGAGGAACCTATGGCTACACCTTC
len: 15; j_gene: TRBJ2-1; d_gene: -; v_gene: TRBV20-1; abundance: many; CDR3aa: CSAVPGTSAYNEQFF; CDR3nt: TGCAGTGCTGTCCCCGGGACTTCTGCCTACAATGAGCAGTTCTTC
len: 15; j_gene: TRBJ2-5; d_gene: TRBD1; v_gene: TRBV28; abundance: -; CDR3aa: CASSFLGDRQETQYF; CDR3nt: TGTGCCAGCAGTTTCCTTGGGGACAGACAAGAGACCCAGTACTTC
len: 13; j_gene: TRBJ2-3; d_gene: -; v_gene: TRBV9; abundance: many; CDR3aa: CASSVDGGDTQYF; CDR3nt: TGTGCCAGCAGCGTAGACGGAGGAGATACGCAGTATTTT
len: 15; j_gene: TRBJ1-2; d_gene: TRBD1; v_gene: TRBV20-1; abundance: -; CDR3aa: CSATTGRKRNYGYTF; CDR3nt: TGCAGTGCTACGACAGGGAGGAAAAGAAACTATGGCTACACCTTC
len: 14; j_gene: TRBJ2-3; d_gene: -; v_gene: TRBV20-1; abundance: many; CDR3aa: CSASVTGSSDTQYF; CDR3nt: TGCAGTGCTAGCGTTACAGGGTCCAGTGATACGCAGTATTTT
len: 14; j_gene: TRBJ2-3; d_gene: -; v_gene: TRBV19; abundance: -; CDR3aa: CASSIGLGRDTQYF; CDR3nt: TGTGCCAGTAGTATCGGACTCGGGCGGGATACGCAGTATTTT
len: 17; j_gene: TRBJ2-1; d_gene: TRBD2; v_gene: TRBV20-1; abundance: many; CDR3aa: CSARQSGLAGFGDEQFF; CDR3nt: TGCAGTGCTAGACAATCGGGACTAGCGGGGTTTGGGGATGAGCAGTTCTTC
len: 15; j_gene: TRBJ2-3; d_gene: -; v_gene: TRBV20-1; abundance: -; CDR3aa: CSASPTGHLTDTQYF; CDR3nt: TGCAGTGCTAGTCCAACAGGGCACCTCACAGATACGCAGTATTTT
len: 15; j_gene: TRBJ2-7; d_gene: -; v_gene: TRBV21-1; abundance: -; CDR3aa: CASSNRDGQTYEQYF; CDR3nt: TGTGCCAGCAGCAACCGGGATGGACAGACCTACGAGCAGTACTTC
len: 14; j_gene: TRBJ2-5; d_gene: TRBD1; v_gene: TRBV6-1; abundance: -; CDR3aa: CASSGDRGEETQYF; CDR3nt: TGTGCCAGCAGTGGGGACAGGGGAGAAGAGACCCAGTACTTC
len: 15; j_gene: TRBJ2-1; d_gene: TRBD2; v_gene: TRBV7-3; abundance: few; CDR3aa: CASADLAGDWGEQFF; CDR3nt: TGTGCCAGCGCCGATCTAGCGGGGGATTGGGGTGAGCAGTTCTTC